This T cell receptor (beta chain) was retrieved from a study of CD8 T cells in Susac syndrome. The length of the CDR3 is 14 residues. V lost 1 base and J 5 bases, leaving 9 bases between the germline ends. CDR1 and CDR2 from the germline V gene are SNHLY and FYNNEI. Reverse transcription used roughly 0.45 to 1 ug RNA and random hexamers. TCRdb re-analysed the immunoSEQ multiplex PCR reads in MiXCR, keeping a single row per CDR3 protein. Of 100,000 to 150,000 distinct CDR3 sequences listed, about 94% are singletons. This clonotype was sampled from a human donor with Susac syndrome. This chain connects TRBV2 to TRBJ2-1, with D maybe TRBD1 (6 bases). The sample consisted of CD8+ T cells from PBMCs. CDR3 region: CASSEGRTDNEQFF. The CDR3 DNA sequence: TGTGCCAGCAGTGAAGGGCGGACAGACAATGAGCAGTTCTTC.